This T cell receptor (beta chain) was sequenced for a study of T-cell memory formation after mild COVID-19. Germline CDR1 SGHAT, CDR2 FQNNGV. Between the trimmed V and J ends, which lost 5 bases and 4 bases, there was a span of 20 bases. This CDR3 region has 16 residues. TCRdb processed the 5' RACE reads anew with MiXCR; each CDR3 protein has one entry. Counted here are over 300,000 distinct CDR3 sequences, about 20% occurring once; the ten biggest clones make up around 20%. Sequenced input: PBMCs or a T cell subset sorted from them (not recorded which). The chain uses TRBV11-2 and TRBJ1-1, with D tentatively TRBD1 (6 bases). This TCR was recovered from a man aged 18 to 35 who had mild COVID-19 (a few samples of this study predate the infection). Cell type and time point are not known. Written as DNA, the CDR3 is TGTGCCAGCAGCCTCCATGGGGGGCGAGATGTCACTGAAGCTTTCTTT. This sequence encodes CASSLHGGRDVTEAFF.